The clone carrying this T cell receptor (beta chain) was picked up one time. In the study's own analysis: Amplification of reference gene primers was used by the study to estimate nucleated cell counts. Here immunoSEQ multiplex PCR was the method, and the copy in TCRdb shows in-frame clones only, minus some. D and trimming come from the DNA, and the V and J calls and clone size come from that table. The sample records a few hundred thousand clones, about 87% being singletons. This record belongs to a study of blood T cell repertoires in COVID-19. Study background: Acute-phase and convalescent COVID-19 samples originated in the United States, Italy and Spain. The analysed material was cDNA or gDNA that came from T cells, B-cell-depleted T cells, or PBMCs.

One Seattle source followed patients from active infection through their disease course. After removal of 5 bases from V and 5 bases from J, the junction contained 9 bases not matched to a gene. Germline V gives CDR1 KGHDR, CDR2 SFDVKD. The CDR3 contains 16 residues. Sample: peripheral blood. This receptor was identified in a woman between 45 and 65 years old with COVID-19, enrolled during active disease. The V and J genes are TRBV24-1 and TRBJ2-5; 11 bases match TRBD2. For the CDR3, the DNA is TGTGCCACCAGTGCCGTAACTAGCGGGGGTTGGGAGACCCAGTACTTC. It translates to CATSAVTSGGWETQYF.